What follows is one TCR beta chain and its context. What it recognizes is unknown. This record comes from a study of cytomegalovirus exposure and HLA in healthy donors. Study-wide points: Cytomegalovirus association was assigned to around 150 TCR beta chains. In an earlier analysis, most TCR beta V segments were productive about 90% or about 30% of the time.

The germline V gene has CDR1 SGHRS and CDR2 YFSETQ. The CDR3 extends over 13 amino acids. Trimming shortened V by 2 bases and J by 3 bases, and 8 bases separated the two germline ends. In the PCR, 60 Vbeta and 13 Jbeta primers were used. The table came from immunoSEQ multiplex PCR; TCRdb's copy has only in-frame clones and leaves some out. Counted here are about 70,000 clones, around 69% occurring once; the ten biggest clones make up around 10%. This clonotype originated in a human donor in good health. This chain links TRBV5-1 with TRBJ1-2; D might be TRBD1 (6 bases). Sequenced input: PBMCs. CDR3: CASSFEGDYGYTF. The CDR3 DNA is TGCGCCAGCAGCTTTGAGGGGGACTATGGCTACACCTTC.